This T cell receptor (beta chain) emerged from a study of shared clonotypes between healthy human individuals. Study context: There were three CD4 naive, three CD4 memory, two CD8 naive and one CD8 memory plates per donor.

This clone was observed a single time. Profiling relied on immunoSEQ multiplex PCR, and the TCRdb table lists in-frame clones only, not all of them. The profile shows about 1,500,000 clones, roughly 97% of them singletons. CDR1 and CDR2 (germline): SQVTM, ANQGSEA. J gave up 0 bases and V 2 bases, and 6 bases lay outside the gene matches. The CDR3 is 16 residues long. This clonotype was obtained from a man aged 25 to 45 in good health. Sequences were obtained from naive CD4+ T cells sorted from blood. Regarding subset: CD45RA+ positively selected. The rearrangement links TRBV29-1 to TRBJ2-1; the match to TRBD2 covers 8 bases. CDR3 sequence: CSVEYGSGSSYNEQFF. As DNA, the CDR3 is TGCAGCGTTGAATACGGGAGCGGGAGCTCCTACAATGAGCAGTTCTTC.